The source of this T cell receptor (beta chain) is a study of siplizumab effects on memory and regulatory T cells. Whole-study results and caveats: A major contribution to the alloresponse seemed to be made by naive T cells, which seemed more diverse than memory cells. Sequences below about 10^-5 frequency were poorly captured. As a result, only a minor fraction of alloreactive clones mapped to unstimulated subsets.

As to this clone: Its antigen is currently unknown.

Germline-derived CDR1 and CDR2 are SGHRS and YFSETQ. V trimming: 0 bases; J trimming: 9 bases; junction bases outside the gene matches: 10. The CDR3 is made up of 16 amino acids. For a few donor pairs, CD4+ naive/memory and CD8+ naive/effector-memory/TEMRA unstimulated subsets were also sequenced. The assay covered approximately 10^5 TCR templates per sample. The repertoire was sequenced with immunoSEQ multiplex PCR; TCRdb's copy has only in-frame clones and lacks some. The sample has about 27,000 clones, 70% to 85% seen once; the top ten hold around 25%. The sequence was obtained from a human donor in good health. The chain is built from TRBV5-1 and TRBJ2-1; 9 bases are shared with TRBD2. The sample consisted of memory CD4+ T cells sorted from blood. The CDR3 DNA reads TGCGCCAGCAGCTTGGAGAATAGCGGGAGCTGGGGTGAGCAGTTCTTC. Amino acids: CASSLENSGSWGEQFF.